This is a list of T cell receptor beta chains from one sample in a study of cytomegalovirus exposure and HLA in healthy donors. Clones were sequenced by immunoSEQ multiplex PCR, and TCRdb holds only the in-frame ones, with some missing. This sample has around 190,000 clones, with 85% found just once. The sequencing input was PBMCs. Receptors were obtained from a woman in her forties or fifties in good health and CMV-seronegative. Each CDR3 is given with its conserved first and last residue. D genes are given only for firm matches. Some rows mark clone size as missing; the rest say once, few, many or name a class of expanded clone.

J gene	D gene	clone size	V gene	CDR3 protein	CDR3 DNA
TRBJ1-1	-	few	TRBV6-1	CASSEVRSSEAFF	TGTGCCAGCAGTGAAGTGCGTTCGTCTGAAGCTTTCTTT
TRBJ1-5	TRBD1	-	TRBV7-9	CASSLADRGLQPQHF	TGTGCCAGCAGCCTAGCGGACAGGGGGTTGCAGCCCCAGCATTTT
TRBJ2-2	TRBD1	-	TRBV27	CASRRTGLGNTGELFF	TGTGCCAGCAGAAGGACAGGCCTTGGAAACACCGGGGAGCTGTTTTTT
TRBJ2-5	TRBD2	-	TRBV9	CASSYGTSGSGETQYF	TGTGCCAGCAGCTACGGGACTAGCGGGAGCGGAGAGACCCAGTACTTC
TRBJ1-4	-	-	TRBV30	CAWSAGWSSNEKLFF	TGTGCCTGGAGTGCCGGGTGGTCGTCTAATGAAAAACTGTTTTTT
TRBJ2-1	-	-	TRBV7-8	CASRLDKGPRGNKDEQFF	TGTGCCAGCAGGCTAGACAAGGGGCCGCGCGGGAACAAGGATGAGCAGTTCTTC
TRBJ2-3	TRBD2	once	TRBV5-1	CASSPTQIAGGTQYF	TGCGCCAGCAGCCCGACTCAAATAGCGGGAGGCACGCAGTATTTT
TRBJ2-3	TRBD1	once	TRBV19	CASSPQGPLSTDTQYF	TGTGCCAGTAGTCCACAGGGGCCCCTTAGCACAGATACGCAGTATTTT
TRBJ1-4	-	-	TRBV4-1	CASSQVTGPGPNEKLFF	TGCGCCAGCAGCCAAGTCACAGGACCCGGGCCTAATGAAAAACTGTTTTTT
TRBJ2-5	-	-	TRBV15	CATSRDRSEETQYF	TGTGCCACCAGCAGAGATCGATCAGAAGAGACCCAGTACTTC
TRBJ1-3	TRBD1	-	TRBV6-5	CATTGGSGNTIYF	TGTGCTACCACAGGGGGTTCTGGAAACACCATATATTTT
TRBJ2-7	-	few	TRBV23-1	CATPQQDGYYEQYF	TGCGCCACACCACAACAGGACGGATACTACGAGCAGTACTTC
TRBJ2-1	-	-	TRBV7-9	CASSSQVISSYNEQFF	TGTGCCAGCAGCTCCCAGGTTATCAGCTCCTACAATGAGCAGTTCTTC
TRBJ2-5	-	-	TRBV7-3	CASSLSGQQETQYF	TGTGCCAGCAGCTTATCTGGACAGCAAGAGACCCAGTACTTC
TRBJ2-1	TRBD1	-	TRBV30	CAWSKGAQYEQFF	TGTGCCTGGAGTAAGGGGGCACAATATGAGCAGTTCTTC
TRBJ1-2	TRBD1	-	TRBV28	CASSLEQGVRYGYTF	TGTGCCAGCAGTTTAGAACAGGGGGTGCGGTATGGCTACACCTTC
TRBJ2-2	TRBD2	once	TRBV19	CASGEGTGELFF	TGTGCCAGCGGGGAGGGCACCGGGGAGCTGTTTTTT
TRBJ2-2	TRBD2	few	TRBV30	CAWSGTSGRARTGELFF	TGTGCCTGGAGTGGGACTAGCGGGAGGGCCCGGACCGGGGAGCTGTTTTTT
TRBJ1-1	TRBD1	-	TRBV19	CASSRTGTGDTEAFF	TGTGCCAGTAGCAGGACGGGGACAGGGGACACTGAAGCTTTCTTT
TRBJ1-1	-	-	TRBV27	CASSPQTETNTEAFF	TGTGCCAGCAGTCCTCAGACAGAAACGAACACTGAAGCTTTCTTT
TRBJ1-5	-	-	TRBV19	CASSIGQSNQPQHF	TGTGCCAGTAGTATCGGACAGAGCAATCAGCCCCAGCATTTT
TRBJ2-3	-	-	TRBV7-2	CASSLYRDTQYF	TGTGCCAGCAGCTTATATCGGGATACGCAGTATTTT
TRBJ2-1	-	-	TRBV28	CASSPRIAPVVYNEQFF	TGTGCCAGCAGTCCGCGGATAGCGCCCGTCGTTTACAATGAGCAGTTCTTC
TRBJ2-3	-	once	TRBV6-1	CASHSGIRGDTQYF	TGTGCCAGTCACTCAGGGATTAGAGGAGATACGCAGTATTTT
TRBJ2-3	-	few	TRBV5-4	CASSLARGTTLPDTQYF	TGTGCCAGCAGCTTGGCCCGCGGGACGACACTCCCGGATACGCAGTATTTT
TRBJ2-7	TRBD1	-	TRBV4-1	CASSLGQGLGEQYF	TGCGCCAGCAGCCTCGGACAGGGCTTGGGCGAGCAGTACTTC
TRBJ2-1	-	-	TRBV19	CASSLTGNEQFF	TGTGCCAGTTCATTGACGGGCAATGAGCAGTTCTTC
TRBJ2-5	-	few	TRBV6-5	CASSYPETQYF	TGTGCCAGCAGTTACCCGGAGACCCAGTACTTC
TRBJ1-1	-	-	TRBV5-1	CASSFEGSLNTEAFF	TGCGCCAGCAGCTTCGAGGGCAGCTTGAACACTGAAGCTTTCTTT
TRBJ2-3	TRBD2	once	TRBV30	CAWRDRGRALGTQYF	TGTGCCTGGAGGGATCGCGGGAGGGCGCTTGGTACGCAGTATTTT
TRBJ2-1	TRBD2	-	TRBV18	CASSSRTSGDNEQFF	TGTGCCAGCTCTTCCAGGACTAGCGGCGACAATGAGCAGTTCTTC
TRBJ2-1	-	-	TRBV27	CASSFDRSSYNEQFF	TGTGCCAGCAGTTTTGACCGGAGCTCCTACAATGAGCAGTTCTTC
TRBJ2-1	TRBD2	few	TRBV15	CATSRDAGTTHNEQFF	TGTGCCACCAGCAGAGATGCAGGGACTACCCACAATGAGCAGTTCTTC
TRBJ2-5	TRBD2	-	TRBV27	CASSSPTSRETQYF	TGTGCCAGCAGTTCTCCGACTAGCCGAGAGACCCAGTACTTC
TRBJ2-2	TRBD2	-	TRBV28	CASSLLSGRAGTGELFF	TGTGCCAGCAGTTTATTGAGCGGGAGGGCCGGAACCGGGGAGCTGTTTTTT
TRBJ1-1	-	-	TRBV7-9	CASSQGVNTEAFF	TGTGCCAGCAGCCAAGGAGTGAACACTGAAGCTTTCTTT
TRBJ2-2	-	few	TRBV11-2	CASSLSGAQGTGELFF	TGTGCCAGCAGCTTAAGTGGGGCCCAGGGCACCGGGGAGCTGTTTTTT
TRBJ1-4	TRBD1	-	TRBV7-9	CASSSGQLFNEKLFF	TGTGCCAGCAGCTCGGGACAGCTGTTTAATGAAAAACTGTTTTTT
TRBJ2-5	TRBD1	-	TRBV4-3	CASSQDRGPGETQYF	TGCGCCAGCAGCCAAGACAGGGGGCCGGGAGAGACCCAGTACTTC
TRBJ2-2	-	-	TRBV27	CSTGELFF	TGCTCCACCGGGGAGCTGTTTTTT
TRBJ2-2	-	-	TRBV18	CASSPQGDTGELFF	TGTGCCAGCTCACCACAGGGGGACACCGGGGAGCTGTTTTTT
TRBJ2-1	TRBD1	-	TRBV5-4	CASSLVQGLSYNEQFF	TGTGCCAGCAGCTTGGTACAGGGGCTATCCTACAATGAGCAGTTCTTC
TRBJ2-7	-	-	TRBV7-6	CASSLGQGRSSYEQYF	TGTGCCAGCAGCTTAGGTCAGGGTAGGAGCTCCTACGAGCAGTACTTC
TRBJ2-3	TRBD1	-	TRBV28	CASSLIRGQGVDTQYF	TGTGCCAGCAGTTTAATTAGGGGACAGGGGGTGGATACGCAGTATTTT
TRBJ1-4	-	-	TRBV15	CATSPRGSPSNEKLFF	TGTGCCACCAGCCCTCGAGGCAGTCCAAGCAATGAAAAACTGTTTTTT
TRBJ2-1	-	-	TRBV5-4	CASSSWTTYNEQFF	TGTGCCAGCAGCTCCTGGACTACCTACAATGAGCAGTTCTTC
TRBJ1-4	-	-	TRBV5-1	CASSRGGTATNEKLFF	TGCGCCAGCAGCCGCGGGGGGACGGCAACTAATGAAAAACTGTTTTTT
TRBJ2-5	TRBD2	-	TRBV5-5	CASSRTSGNQETQYF	TGTGCCAGCAGCCGGACTAGCGGGAACCAAGAGACCCAGTACTTC
TRBJ1-5	-	-	TRBV4-3	CASSQVAGVNQPQHF	TGCGCCAGCAGCCAAGTTGCGGGGGTAAATCAGCCCCAGCATTTT
TRBJ2-1	TRBD2	-	TRBV10-1	CASSGAGGISYNEQFF	TGCGCCAGCAGTGGAGCGGGAGGAATCTCCTACAATGAGCAGTTCTTC
TRBJ2-1	TRBD2	few	TRBV4-1	CASSPSSTSGSYNEQFF	TGCGCCAGCAGCCCGTCTTCGACTAGCGGTTCCTACAATGAGCAGTTCTTC
TRBJ1-5	-	-	TRBV15	CATSRDSTMGPQHF	TGTGCCACCAGCAGAGATTCCACTATGGGGCCCCAGCATTTT
TRBJ1-4	-	-	TRBV30	CAWSPVVMVNMFF	TGTGCCTGGAGTCCAGTGGTCATGGTCAATATGTTTTTT
TRBJ1-6	-	-	TRBV5-1	CASSLGQDNSPLHF	TGCGCCAGCAGTCTGGGGCAGGATAATTCACCCCTCCACTTT